The 5 T cell receptor beta chains in this list originate from one sample, sequenced in a study of blood T cell repertoires in COVID-19. Sequenced by immunoSEQ multiplex PCR; TCRdb stores in-frame clones only, minus some. The profile shows 130,000 to 150,000 clones, 87% of them singletons. Sequenced: peripheral blood. The receptors come from a woman aged 45-60 years with active or convalescent COVID-19.

V and J are TRBV6-5 and TRBJ1-1; TRBD1 might be the D (6 bases). CDR1 is MNHEY and CDR2 is SVGAGI in the germline V gene. With 5 bases removed from V and 7 bases from J, the gap between germline ends came to 17 bases. CDR3 length: 14 residues. The CDR3 spells CASSPTRGAHEAFF. CDR3 DNA sequence: TGTGCCAGCAGTCCAACCAGGGGAGCTCATGAAGCTTTCTTT.

Here the CDR3 DNA reads TGTGCCAGCAGCGTAGGAGGGGGGCCCCAGCATTTT. Protein product: CASSVGGGPQHF. This sequence joins TRBV9 and TRBJ1-5, with a tentative D call TRBD1 (6 bases). CDR1 and CDR2 from the germline V gene are SGDLS and YYNGEE. V shed 0 bases and J shed 9 bases, with 7 bases lying between them. This CDR3 comprises 12 residues.

The CDR3 loop is CASSVEGWKSGPGDNEKLFF. CDR3 coding DNA: TGTGCCAGCAGCGTAGAGGGTTGGAAATCAGGTCCAGGGGATAATGAAAAACTGTTTTTT. The chain carries TRBV9 and TRBJ1-4; TRBD1 is a possible D gene (6 bases). The CDR3 runs 20 residues. CDR1 is SGDLS, CDR2 YYNGEE, per germline. Trimming left V 0 bases short and J 4 bases short, with 25 bases between. Using reference TRBV9 and TRBJ1-4 for the parts outside the CDR3, the full variable domain is DSGVTQTPKHLITATGQRVTLRCSPRSGDLSVYWYQQSLDQGLQFLIQYYNGEERAKGNILERFSAQQFPDLHSELNLSSLELGDSALYFCASSVEGWKSGPGDNEKLFFGSGTQLSVL.

The chain combines TRBV28 with TRBJ2-7, with 9 bases matching TRBD2. The J segment lost 6 bases and the V segment lost 4 bases, leaving 19 bases of the junction unmatched. From germline, CDR1 is MDHEN and CDR2 SYDVKM. This CDR3 region has 18 residues. The CDR3 DNA follows: TGTGCCAGCAGTTCTCCATGGAACATCTTAGCGGGAGATAGCGAGCAGTACTTC. This gives the protein CASSSPWNILAGDSEQYF.

A single count supports this clone. This sequence joins TRBV10-2 and TRBJ2-2; 9 bases line up with TRBD2. The V gene end was trimmed by 4 bases and the J gene end by 1 base; junction bases not matched to a gene: 4. The CDR3 covers 16 residues. Looked up from germline, CDR1 is WSHSY and CDR2 is SAAADI. CDR3 loop: CASSAGTSLNTGELFF. CDR3 DNA: TGCGCCAGCAGTGCCGGGACTAGCCTGAACACCGGGGAGCTGTTTTTT.